The T cell receptor (beta chain) under discussion was sequenced for a study of T cell repertoires in cytomegalovirus infection. Study background: Based on public TCR beta signatures, there were indications of CMV infection and of a matching HLA type.

V was pared by 7 bases and J by 7 bases, with 17 bases between. The germline V gene encodes CDR1 SQVTM and CDR2 ANQGSEA. The CDR3 extends over 13 amino acids. Turning to this clonotype: As yet, its antigen is unknown.

TCRdb reanalysed the reads using MiXCR and keeps one entry per CDR3 protein. This table has about 300,000 distinct CDR3 sequences, roughly a tenth appearing once. Study-wide points: HLA-C-restricted CMV-specific TCR beta clonotypes prevailed in the ex vivo response.

This TCR was sampled from a human donor in good health (CMV status not recorded). Some clones in this sample may be carry-over from other donors' samples. The gene calls are TRBV29-1 and TRBJ2-1, with D uncertain. The sequenced material came from PBMCs. The CDR3 DNA follows: TGCAGCGCCCTTCCCGACATCAGGAATGAGCAGTTCTTC. This gives the protein CSALPDIRNEQFF.